Detailed here is one T cell receptor beta chain. Its target is unknown. The record originates from a study of shared clonotypes between healthy human individuals. Germline CDR1 reads MNHEY; CDR2 reads SVGAGI. The length of the CDR3 is 15 residues. V gave up 7 bases and J gave up 5 bases, with 15 bases separating them. Study observations and caveats: Non-shared clonotypes were found to have lower generation probabilities than the clonotypes that were shared by all four of the sorted-subset donors. Blood was the sole source, and tissue repertoires probably differ.

Positively selected for CCR7, the CD45RO-negative cells used as naive CD8 cells excluded terminally differentiated effector memory CD45RA+ cells. Adults of Caucasian background living in Nashville, Tennessee made up all donors. Authors' data handling: There were no quality scores in the junction-only immunoSEQ sequences, so filtering differed. Using immunoSEQ multiplex PCR, the repertoire was profiled, and TCRdb retains in-frame clones only, with some absent. The D gene and trimming were derived from the DNA, and the V and J assignments and clone size from that table. Among 2 million to 2.5 million clones, about 94% were seen once, and the ten largest hold 0.9% to 1.4%.

The chain has TRBV6-5 and TRBJ1-6, with a weak D call TRBD1 (5 bases). This receptor was taken from a man younger than 35 in good health. The sample taken for sequencing was naive CD8+ T cells sorted from blood. Written as DNA, the CDR3 is TGTGCCAGCACCTCCCCGGGACCTAATAATTCACCCCTCCACTTT. Its protein is CASTSPGPNNSPLHF.